This TCR beta chain was recovered during a study of OX40 agonist ivuxolimab in advanced cancers. Study-level background: The treatment was a fully human IgG2 OX40 agonist, ivuxolimab.

The table came from immunoSEQ multiplex PCR; TCRdb's copy has only in-frame clones and leaves some out. The sample yields 50,000 to 60,000 clones, roughly three quarters seen once. CDR3 length: 13 amino acids. V shed 7 bases, J shed 7 bases, and the junction held 6 bases outside the gene matches. Germline CDR1 and CDR2: MNHNY and SVGAGI (reference sequence). The sample here was CD4+ or CD8+ T cells sorted from blood, taken in a trial of the OX40 agonist ivuxolimab. The chain employs TRBV6-6 and TRBJ2-2; 7 bases map to TRBD1. The sequence came from an adult with an advanced solid tumor such as melanoma, head and neck, liver or kidney cancer. CDR3 sequence reads: CASKEQGSGELFF. The CDR3 DNA follows: TGTGCCAGCAAGGAACAGGGGAGCGGGGAGCTGTTTTTT.